This T cell receptor (beta chain) was profiled in a study of T-cell memory formation after mild COVID-19. The CDR3 sequence is 12 residues long. Germline CDR1 is SGHAT and CDR2 is FQDESV (reference sequence). V was trimmed by 4 bases and J by 10 bases, leaving 13 bases between them. MiXCR was run by TCRdb on the 5' RACE reads, yielding one entry per CDR3 protein. Here the sample spans a few hundred thousand distinct CDR3 sequences, approximately 14% being singletons. About this clonotype: Its antigen is as yet unknown.

The study's findings and limits: Memory from before infection featured some responding clones, which suggests cross-reactive memory joined.

The receptor was isolated from a young man who had mild COVID-19 (a few samples of this study predate the infection). Cell type and time point are not known. Sample: PBMCs or a T cell subset sorted from them (not recorded which). The chain is built from TRBV11-1 and TRBJ1-1; the D is unclear. CDR3 in amino acids: CASSSGQGRAFF. Here the CDR3 DNA reads TGTGCCAGCAGCTCGGGCCAAGGGAGAGCTTTCTTT.